This entry features one TCR beta chain sequence. Its cognate antigen is unknown. The junction does not match germline at one end; this may be a read error. The CDR3 end is not reached by the read, which stops 3 residues before it; the germline J gene fills it in. The same CDR3 is also encoded by other DNA sequences in this sample. These data belong to a study of T cells in women clearing cervical HPV infection. Across the study: Blood came at first lesion visit for cases, post-clearance for controls. For cases, blood was sampled a median approximately 150 days after lesion detection, interquartile range roughly 80 to 200 days.

Using immunoSEQ multiplex PCR, the repertoire was profiled, and TCRdb retains in-frame clones only, with some absent. The data include about 34,000 clones; the top ten clones carry approximately 1.5%. Study conclusions and caveats: Timing of associations relative to infection is unclear; T-cell subsets were not isolated.

CDR3 length: 13 residues. Per the germline V gene, CDR1 is GTSNPN and CDR2 is SVGIG (reference sequence). The source is a woman aged 18 to 75 with a cervical HPV16 infection that either progressed to CIN3+ or cleared (not recorded which). Sequencing was carried out using blood buffy coat. V is TRBV30 and J is TRBJ1-3; D is unclear. Incomplete CDR3 DNA: TGTGCCTGGAGTAGAGGGTCTGGAAACACG. It encodes CAWSRGSGNT. The full-length CDR3 reads as CAWSRGSGNTIYF.